The clone carrying this T cell receptor (beta chain) showed up just a few times. The antigen is undetermined. CDR1 SGHTS and CDR2 YDEGEE come from the germline V gene. The CDR3 covers 16 residues. V lost 0 bases and J 4 bases, leaving 16 bases between the germline ends. This specimen belongs to a study of blood T cells in healthy people across ages. Overall study findings and caveats: Significant beta diversity loss was already apparent by age approximately 42, declining roughly linearly. Estimates drawn from one million T cells were deemed to understate diversity.

A sample-barcoded 5' primer and a J-beta primer mix were used in a second PCR of roughly 7 to 11 cycles. Via MiXCR, TCRdb re-called the 5' RACE reads, giving one row per CDR3 protein. Of around 1,800,000 distinct CDR3 sequences detected, roughly two fifths appear once; the ten largest clones hold 23%. Donor samples were obtained from healthy Caucasian individuals from Russia, aged 6 to 90. Each sample provided at least 5 micrograms of extracted total RNA. Material: blood. This clonotype originated in a human donor in good health. This chain links TRBV5-8 with TRBJ1-1; D is perhaps TRBD1 (5 bases). The chain's CDR3 is CASSLESGGFGTEAFF. In DNA, the CDR3 is TGTGCCAGCAGCTTGGAAAGCGGGGGGTTCGGCACTGAAGCTTTCTTT.